A single sample gave rise to the 27 T cell receptor beta chains below, sequenced in a study of CD8 T cells in ankylosing spondylitis. TCRdb independently ran MiXCR on the 5' RACE reads; one entry per CDR3 protein. The profile shows some 140,000 distinct CDR3 sequences, 7.5% to 9.5% of them singletons. Input material: synovial fluid, either unsorted or a sorted T cell fraction (not recorded which). The receptors stem from a male donor with ankylosing spondylitis.

In nucleotides, the CDR3 is TGTGCCAGCACCCCTCCGGGCTCCTACGAGCAGTACTTC. This codes for CASTPPGSYEQYF. The V gene is TRBV6-1, the J gene TRBJ2-7, with D unclear. CDR1 is MNHNS and CDR2 is SASEGT in the germline V gene. With 7 bases removed from V and 0 bases from J, the gap between germline ends came to 10 bases. This CDR3 has 13 amino acids.

This clonotype has ten or more counts. V and J are TRBV20-1 and TRBJ2-5; D possibly corresponds to TRBD1 (5 bases). The V end was cut by 6 bases, the J end by 2 bases, with 13 bases between. This CDR3 contains 13 residues. From germline, CDR1 is DFQATT and CDR2 SNEGSKA (reference sequence). CDR3 nucleotides: TGCAGTGCCCACAGGTGGGAACAAGAGACCCAGTACTTC. This translates into CSAHRWEQETQYF.

The chain combines TRBV7-9 with TRBJ1-1; TRBD1 matches at 7 bases. CDR1 is SEHNR, CDR2 FQNEAQ, per germline (reference sequence). V lost 9 bases and J lost 4; bases outside the gene matches: 11. CDR3 size: 14 residues. The CDR3 nucleotides read TGTGCCAGTTCCCAACAGGGGTCAGGCACTGAAGCTTTCTTT. It is translated as CASSQQGSGTEAFF.

The J gene is TRBJ1-2, the V gene TRBV20-1; D is perhaps TRBD1 (5 bases). CDR1 is DFQATT and CDR2 is SNEGSKA in the germline V gene (reference sequence). V was cut by 4 bases and J by 5 bases, with 11 bases left in between. The CDR3 totals 12 residues. Written as DNA, the CDR3 is TGCAGTGCTACAGGGATTGGGTATGGCTACACCTTC. Residues: CSATGIGYGYTF.

The chain joins TRBV7-8 to TRBJ2-7; a weak D match, TRBD1 (5 bases). The CDR3 length is 12 residues. The germline V gene has CDR1 SGHVS and CDR2 FQNEAQ. Between the trimmed V and J ends, which lost 9 bases and 2 bases, there was a span of 11 bases. The DNA for the CDR3 is TGTGCCAGTAAGACAGACACCTACGAGCAGTACTTC. It yields the protein CASKTDTYEQYF.

There are many counts of this clonotype. The genes are TRBV6-1 and TRBJ2-1, with TRBD1 as a possible D gene (6 bases). The length of the CDR3 is 15 residues. Per the germline V gene, CDR1 is MNHNS and CDR2 is SASEGT. Deletions cut 5 bases from V and 6 bases from J, with 17 bases between. CDR3 in amino acids: CASSRTGWGSNEQFF. The CDR3 nucleotides are TGTGCCAGCAGTCGCACAGGGTGGGGTTCCAATGAGCAGTTCTTC.

This clonotype was observed at least ten times. The chain carries TRBV20-1 and TRBJ2-3; the D gene is possibly TRBD2 (5 bases). The CDR3 covers 12 residues. Per the germline V gene, CDR1 is DFQATT and CDR2 is SNEGSKA (reference sequence). V lost 8 bases to trimming and J lost 1 base, with 10 bases between them. The CDR3 here is CSPAARTDTQYF. CDR3 sequence (DNA): TGCAGTCCAGCGGCCCGCACAGATACGCAGTATTTT.

This clonotype was seen only a few times. This chain joins TRBV9 and TRBJ2-2; weak D call: TRBD1 (6 bases). CDR1 and CDR2 from the germline V gene are SGDLS and YYNGEE. The CDR3 length is 17 residues. V lost 1 base, J lost 4 bases, and 17 bases lay in between. The chain's CDR3 is CASSVQLAGVLTGELFF. Written as DNA, the CDR3 is TGTGCCAGCAGCGTACAATTAGCAGGGGTTCTCACCGGGGAGCTGTTTTTT.

This clonotype has only a few counts. The CDR3 reads CASSRIAGASYEQYF. As DNA, the CDR3 is TGCGCCAGCAGCCGAATAGCGGGCGCGTCCTACGAGCAGTACTTC. The chain joins TRBV4-3 to TRBJ2-7, with TRBD2 identical over 7 bases. The trim removed 4 bases at V and 1 base at J, leaving 7 bases unmatched. Per the germline V gene, CDR1 is LGHNA and CDR2 is YSLEER. CDR3 size: 15 residues.

V is TRBV7-2 and J is TRBJ1-6; D not certain. The CDR3 is made up of 12 amino acids. The V end lost 4 bases, the J end lost 8 bases, and 6 bases lay between the germline ends. Germline CDR1 is SGHTA and CDR2 is FQGNSA. The CDR3 loop is CASSSAYSPLHF. The CDR3 DNA sequence: TGTGCCAGCAGCTCGGCCTATTCACCCCTCCACTTT.

This clonotype occurred many times. This chain joins TRBV28 and TRBJ2-1; 14 bases are a match to TRBD2. The junction had 11 bases not matched to a gene; V was cut back by 5 bases and J by 8 bases. CDR3 size: 17 residues. The germline CDR1 and CDR2 sequences are MDHEN and SYDVKM. The CDR3 DNA follows: TGTGCCAGCAGTCCGGCACGGACTAGCGGGGGGATCGATGAGCAGTTCTTC. Its protein product is CASSPARTSGGIDEQFF.

The rearrangement uses TRBV2 and TRBJ2-2; the D is unclear. Germline V gives CDR1 SNHLY, CDR2 FYNNEI. Trimming took off 6 bases at V and 4 bases at J, with 3 bases between the two ends. The CDR3 sequence is 11 residues long. CDR3 residues: CASRSTGELFF. For the CDR3, the DNA is TGTGCCAGCAGAAGCACCGGGGAGCTGTTTTTT.

The chain is built from TRBV28 and TRBJ2-3; D is perhaps TRBD1 (6 bases). V gave up 4 bases and J gave up 2 bases, with 10 bases separating them. CDR1 MDHEN and CDR2 SYDVKM come from the germline V gene. The CDR3 contains 14 residues. The CDR3 loop is CASSSGTNTDTQYF. In DNA form, the CDR3 reads TGTGCCAGCAGTTCCGGGACAAACACAGATACGCAGTATTTT.

This clonotype was found many times. The chain employs TRBV4-3 and TRBJ2-5; D not certain. The germline V gene has CDR1 LGHNA and CDR2 YSLEER. The CDR3 has 13 residues. Trimming took 5 bases from V and 5 from J, leaving 12 bases between them. CDR3 DNA: TGCGCCAGCAGCTTGGATGTAGGGGAGACCCAGTACTTC. Translation gives CASSLDVGETQYF.

The chain is built from TRBV27 and TRBJ2-5; D may be TRBD1 (5 bases). CDR3 length: 15 amino acids. V shed 0 bases and J shed 5 bases, with 13 bases lying between them. Germline V CDR1 and CDR2: MNHEY, SMNVEV (reference sequence). The CDR3 sequence: CASSLSRQGSETQYF. DNA of the CDR3: TGTGCCAGCAGTTTATCGAGGCAGGGCAGCGAGACCCAGTACTTC.

This clonotype turned up a few times. This chain links TRBV9 with TRBJ1-2; D may be TRBD1 (5 bases). The CDR3 contains 13 residues. Deletions cut 0 bases from V and 4 bases from J, with 7 bases between. From germline, CDR1 is SGDLS and CDR2 YYNGEE. The CDR3 region has the DNA TGTGCCAGCAGCGTAGGGGACCTCTATGGCTACACCTTC. Its translation: CASSVGDLYGYTF.

The chain employs TRBV9 and TRBJ1-2, with a possible D match to TRBD1 (6 bases). V lost 4 bases, J lost 4 bases, and 14 bases lay in between. From germline, CDR1 is SGDLS and CDR2 YYNGEE. CDR3 size: 14 residues. This chain's CDR3 is CASSPVGGAYGYTF. CDR3 DNA: TGTGCCAGCAGCCCCGTGGGGGGGGCCTATGGCTACACCTTC.

This clonotype was counted ten times or more. V and J are TRBV6-1 and TRBJ2-1, with D maybe TRBD1 (6 bases). V was cut by 6 bases and J by 6 bases, with 15 bases left in between. Germline CDR1 MNHNS, CDR2 SASEGT. CDR3 length: 14 residues. CDR3 in amino acids: CASRRPGESNEQFF. The CDR3 DNA is TGTGCCAGCAGGCGGCCAGGGGAAAGCAATGAGCAGTTCTTC.

This clonotype was detected many times. This rearrangement joins TRBV20-1 to TRBJ1-4, with a tentative D call TRBD1 (5 bases). The CDR3 runs to 14 residues. Trimming removed 1 base from V and 0 bases from J, with 6 bases in between. CDR1 is DFQATT, CDR2 SNEGSKA, per germline (reference sequence). The CDR3 region has the DNA TGCAGTGCTAGAGTGGACACAACTAATGAAAAACTGTTTTTT. It translates to CSARVDTTNEKLFF.

Many counts were recorded for this clonotype. The chain joins TRBV7-2 to TRBJ2-4; D may correspond to TRBD1 or TRBD2 (6 bases each). There are 15 residues in the CDR3. Germline assignment: CDR1 SGHTA and CDR2 FQGNSA. V lost 1 base, J lost 3 bases, and 10 bases lay in between. The DNA for the CDR3 is TGTGCCAGCAGCTTAGGGGGGGCTGGCAAAAACATTCAGTACTTC. It yields the protein CASSLGGAGKNIQYF. Supplemented by reference TRBV7-2 and TRBJ2-4, the full variable domain reads GAGVSQSPSNKVTEKGKDVELRCDPISGHTALYWYRQSLGQGLEFLIYFQGNSAPDKSGLPSDRFSAERTGGSVSTLTIQRTQQEDSAVYLCASSLGGAGKNIQYFGAGTRLSVL.

This clonotype was detected ten times or more. The chain joins TRBV12-3 or TRBV12-4 to TRBJ1-6; the D is unclear. The germline V and J ends were trimmed by 5 bases and 6 bases, with 8 bases remaining between them. The CDR3 spans 13 residues. CDR3 residues: CASSHNPNSPLHF. CDR3 nucleotides: TGTGCCAGCAGTCACAACCCTAATTCACCCCTCCACTTT.

The chain couples TRBV5-1 to TRBJ2-7, with D unresolved. The CDR3 runs 18 residues. The germline V gene encodes CDR1 SGHRS and CDR2 YFSETQ. Trimming stripped 3 bases from V and 2 bases from J, with 24 bases between. The DNA for the CDR3 is TGCGCCAGCAGCTCATACTCCGCCGTGGGCCCGAGGCCCTACGAGCAGTACTTC. Its protein product is CASSSYSAVGPRPYEQYF. Using reference TRBV5-1 and TRBJ2-7 for the parts outside the CDR3, the full variable domain is KAGVTQTPRYLIKTRGQQVTLSCSPISGHRSVSWYQQTPGQGLQFLFEYFSETQRNKGNFPGRFSGRQFSNSRSEMNVSTLELGDSALYLCASSSYSAVGPRPYEQYFGPGTRLTVT.

This clonotype has at least ten counts. The rearrangement uses TRBV7-9 and TRBJ2-1; 11 positions agree with TRBD2. Per germline, CDR1 SEHNR and CDR2 FQNEAQ (reference sequence). This CDR3 is 16 amino acids long. Trimming at V came to 5 bases and at J to 5 bases, leaving 8 bases not matched to a gene. The CDR3, as DNA: TGTGCCAGCAGCGTACTAGCGGGAGTGGGGCACAATGAGCAGTTCTTC. Its translation: CASSVLAGVGHNEQFF.

The sample holds many counts of this clonotype. The V call is TRBV29-1, the J call TRBJ2-2, with D perhaps matching TRBD1 (6 bases). Trimming pared 4 bases from V and 5 bases from J, leaving 14 bases between. Germline V gene sequence: CDR1 SQVTM, CDR2 ANQGSEA. The CDR3 is 14 amino acids. For the CDR3, the DNA is TGCAGCGTTGTCGAGGGGGTTTGGACCGGGGAGCTGTTTTTT. Its protein product is CSVVEGVWTGELFF.

In its sample, this clonotype was seen a few times. The J gene is TRBJ2-2, the V gene TRBV7-2, with D tentatively TRBD1 or TRBD2 (6 bases each). V was pared by 4 bases and J by 8 bases, with 20 bases between. Germline CDR1 is SGHTA and CDR2 is FQGNSA. The CDR3 has 16 amino acids. The chain's CDR3 is CASSSGRGTLKGELFF. DNA of the CDR3: TGTGCCAGCAGCTCCGGGAGAGGGACACTAAAGGGGGAGCTGTTTTTT.

This clonotype was recorded at least ten times. The genes are TRBV7-9 and TRBJ1-2; a possible D gene is TRBD1 (5 bases). Trimming left V 5 bases short and J 7 bases short, with 17 bases between. Germline CDR1 is SEHNR and CDR2 is FQNEAQ (reference sequence). This CDR3 contains 14 residues. This CDR3 reads CASSPPGPRAGYTF. CDR3 nucleotides: TGTGCCAGCAGCCCCCCGGGACCCAGGGCTGGCTACACCTTC.

This chain joins TRBV7-3 and TRBJ2-3, with 9 bases fitting TRBD1. The CDR3 loop spans 15 amino acids. The J segment lost 3 bases and the V segment lost 5 bases, leaving 6 bases of the junction unmatched. CDR1 SGHTA and CDR2 FQGTGA come from the germline V gene. The CDR3 is CASSDGTGRTDTQYF. In DNA, the CDR3 is TGTGCCAGCAGCGACGGGACAGGGCGTACAGATACGCAGTATTTT.